These T cell receptor beta chains were read from a single sample in a study of blood T cell repertoires in COVID-19. TCRdb's table, derived via immunoSEQ multiplex PCR, lists solely in-frame clones and lacks some. The sample shows some 300,000 clones, under 90% of them seen only once. Sequenced material: PBMCs or T cells enriched from blood (not recorded which). Receptor source: a woman aged 30 to 39 who had recovered from COVID-19. Both conserved end residues are part of each CDR3. Each record gives: V gene, CDR3 length, J gene, CDR3 protein.

TRBV27,12,TRBJ2-7,CASSSQGTLEYF
TRBV7-9,12,TRBJ1-2,CASSRTGYGYTF
TRBV10-3,13,TRBJ2-1,CATADKTYNEQFF
TRBV10-2,17,TRBJ2-7,CASSKKPGTSGRYEQYF
TRBV12-5,19,TRBJ2-1,CASGHIGLAGVLSYNEQFF
TRBV7-9,20,TRBJ1-3,CASTHDPDRGETGSGNTIYF
TRBV14,14,TRBJ1-1,CASSPWGGRTEAFF
TRBV2,14,TRBJ1-5,CASRQGISNQPQHF
TRBV27,17,TRBJ1-6,CASSPRTDSSYNSPLHF
TRBV5-6,14,TRBJ1-6,CASSLGGSNSPLHF
TRBV6-5,15,TRBJ2-7,CASRGRQGLENEQYF
TRBV19,15,TRBJ2-2,CASSPTFRRAGELFF
TRBV10-3,12,TRBJ1-1,CAISMKRTEAFF
TRBV7-2,15,TRBJ2-1,CASSFMALVYNEQFF
TRBV7-9,15,TRBJ1-4,CASSSQGAHGEKLFF
TRBV13,15,TRBJ2-7,CASSSAVVRDYEQYF
TRBV20-1,11,TRBJ2-7,CRGGRRGEQYF
TRBV10-2,15,TRBJ1-5,CASRKGGQGNQPQHF
TRBV9,15,TRBJ1-2,CASSVGGFGNYGYTF
TRBV23-1,19,TRBJ2-7,CASSQSGQGAGGGFYEQYF
TRBV18,17,TRBJ2-5,CASSPLQGQGATETQYF
TRBV7-6,13,TRBJ1-1,CASSPGQNTEAFF
TRBV13,15,TRBJ2-3,CASSLEVKRLDTQYF
TRBV4-1,17,TRBJ1-3,CASSQEGGGRKGNTIYF
TRBV6-2/TRBV6-3,18,TRBJ2-3,CASSYTISDTTQRDTQYF
TRBV4-1,16,TRBJ1-2,CASSQFKKGASYGYTF
TRBV5-1,13,TRBJ1-2,CASSLRVNYGYTF
TRBV27,13,TRBJ1-2,CASSVDIFYGYTF
TRBV19,12,TRBJ2-7,CASSPGQGKQYF